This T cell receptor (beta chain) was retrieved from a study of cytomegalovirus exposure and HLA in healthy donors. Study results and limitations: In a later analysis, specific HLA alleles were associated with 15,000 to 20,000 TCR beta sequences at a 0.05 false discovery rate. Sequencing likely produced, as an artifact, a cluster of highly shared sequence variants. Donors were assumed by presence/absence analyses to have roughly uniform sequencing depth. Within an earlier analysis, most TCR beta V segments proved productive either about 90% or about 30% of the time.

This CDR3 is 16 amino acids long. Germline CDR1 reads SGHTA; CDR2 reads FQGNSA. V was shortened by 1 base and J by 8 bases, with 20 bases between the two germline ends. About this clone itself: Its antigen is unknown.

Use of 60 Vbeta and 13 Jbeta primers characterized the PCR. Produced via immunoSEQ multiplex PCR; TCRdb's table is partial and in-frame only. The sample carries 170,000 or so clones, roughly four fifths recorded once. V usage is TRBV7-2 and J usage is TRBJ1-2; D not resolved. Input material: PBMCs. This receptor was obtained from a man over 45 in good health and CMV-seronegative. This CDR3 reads CASSLERVRLGGGYTF. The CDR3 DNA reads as TGTGCCAGCAGCTTAGAGCGAGTTCGGTTAGGAGGAGGCTACACCTTC.